The rows below give T cell receptor beta chains drawn from one sample of a study of long-term antiretroviral therapy in people with HIV. The data were produced by immunoSEQ multiplex PCR, yet TCRdb's version contains in-frame clones alone and is incomplete. The sample has 17,000 or so clones, more than 65% seen once. The input for sequencing was unsorted PBMCs, taken at the start of antiretroviral therapy. These receptors all come from a man aged 25-45 years with HIV. Both conserved end residues are part of each CDR3. The D gene is left open where the match is weak. Expanded clones are given a class, and other clones once, few, many or no size at all.

J,size,D,V,DNA,CDR3
TRBJ2-7,NA,NA,TRBV19,TGTGCCAGTAGGGCCGGGACGGCTTTCTCCTACGAGCAGTACTTC,CASRAGTAFSYEQYF
TRBJ2-5,NA,TRBD1,TRBV7-8,TGTGCCAGCAGCCGGGACAGGGAGACCCAGTACTTC,CASSRDRETQYF
TRBJ2-4,NA,NA,TRBV4-2,TGTGCCAGCAGCCAAGAACGCGTAGCCAAAAACATTCAGTACTTC,CASSQERVAKNIQYF
TRBJ2-5,NA,NA,TRBV19,TGTGCCAGTAAGGCCAAGGTGGGGACCCAGTACTTC,CASKAKVGTQYF
TRBJ1-5,NA,NA,TRBV7-9,TGTGCCAGCAGCTTAGGGCGGGGGGGAACTGCCAATCAGCCCCAGCATTTT,CASSLGRGGTANQPQHF
TRBJ2-1,once,TRBD1,TRBV6-6,TGTGCCAGCTCTGCAGGGGGATGGCAGTTCTTC,CASSAGGWQFF
TRBJ2-2,NA,NA,TRBV6-5,TGTGCCAGCAGCCTGGGACTCACGAACACCGGGGAGCTGTTTTTT,CASSLGLTNTGELFF
TRBJ2-2,NA,NA,TRBV5-1,TGCGCCAGCAGCGCACAGGGGAGGACCGGGGAGCTGTTTTTT,CASSAQGRTGELFF
TRBJ2-7,few,NA,TRBV7-2,TGTGCCAGCAGCTTAGAGAGGACGGCCTACGAGCAGTACTTC,CASSLERTAYEQYF
TRBJ2-5,NA,NA,TRBV7-2,TGTGCCAGCAGCTTAACGGGAGAAGAGACCCAGTACTTC,CASSLTGEETQYF
TRBJ2-5,once,NA,TRBV4-2,TGTGCCAGCAGCCCTACCGGGGGTCACCAAGAGACCCAGTACTTC,CASSPTGGHQETQYF
TRBJ2-1,NA,TRBD2,TRBV4-3,TGCGCCAGCAGCCTCTGGGGCCTAGCGGGAGGGCCGGGGGAGCAGTTCTTC,CASSLWGLAGGPGEQFF
TRBJ2-7,few,TRBD1,TRBV4-2,TGTGCCAGCAGCCATGGGACAGGGGGCAGTGAGCAGTACTTC,CASSHGTGGSEQYF
TRBJ1-2,NA,NA,TRBV5-1,TGCGCCAGCAGCCCCGGGACCGCCGTCGGGGGATATGGCTACACCTTC,CASSPGTAVGGYGYTF
TRBJ2-7,few,NA,TRBV28,TGTGCCAGCAGTTTGCCAGGATCCTACGAGCAGTACTTC,CASSLPGSYEQYF
TRBJ2-5,NA,NA,TRBV6-5,TGTGCCAGCAGTTACAACAGTCACTCTCTAGAGACCCAGTACTTC,CASSYNSHSLETQYF
TRBJ2-7,NA,NA,TRBV10-1,TGCGCCAGCAGCTCCGGCGTCCACTACGAGCAGTACTTC,CASSSGVHYEQYF
TRBJ2-1,NA,NA,TRBV9,TGTGCCAGCAGCGTAGATTTGGGAGTAGAGTTTGAGCAGTTCTTC,CASSVDLGVEFEQFF
TRBJ1-5,once,NA,TRBV1,TGCACCAGCAGTCACCGGGACAGAGATTATAGCAATCAGCCCCAGCATTTT,CTSSHRDRDYSNQPQHF
TRBJ2-7,NA,NA,TRBV30,TGTGCCTGGAGTGAAGGCCCGTCCCGGGGAAGGGACTACGAGCAGTACTTC,CAWSEGPSRGRDYEQYF
TRBJ1-6,once,NA,TRBV6-1,TGTGCCAGCAGTCCTACAGGGTCAGGTTCACCCCTCCACTTT,CASSPTGSGSPLHF
TRBJ2-7,once,NA,TRBV4-1,TGCGCCAGCAGCCAAGATCTAGGGCAGGGGATCTCCTACGAGCAGTACTTC,CASSQDLGQGISYEQYF
TRBJ2-7,NA,TRBD2,TRBV7-3,TGTGCCAGCAGCTTAACGGGTAGCGGGGGCTACGAGCAGTACTTC,CASSLTGSGGYEQYF
TRBJ1-5,NA,NA,TRBV28,TGTGCCAGCAGGACGTCTGGGAGCAATCAGCCCCAGCATTTT,CASRTSGSNQPQHF
TRBJ1-4,NA,NA,TRBV6-5,TGTGCCAGCAGTTACTCGGACGCAACTAATGAAAAACTGTTTTTT,CASSYSDATNEKLFF
TRBJ2-3,NA,TRBD2,TRBV4-3,TGCGCCAGCAGCTCCGGACTAGCGGGAGGGTCTAGCACAGATACGCAGTATTTT,CASSSGLAGGSSTDTQYF
TRBJ2-6,NA,TRBD2,TRBV19,TGTGCCAGTAGTATTGCTAGCGGGCCCTACTCTGGGGCCAACGTCCTGACTTTC,CASSIASGPYSGANVLTF
TRBJ2-7,few,TRBD1,TRBV23-1,TGCGCCAGCACTACTTCGTCAGGGGGACAGGGGGTATACGAGCAGTACTTC,CASTTSSGGQGVYEQYF
TRBJ2-3,few,NA,TRBV6-6,TGTGCCAGCAGGCCCGGGGGTAGCGCAGATACGCAGTATTTT,CASRPGGSADTQYF
TRBJ1-5,few,NA,TRBV19,TGTGCCAGTAGTATTCTAGGGGGCAATCAGCCCCAGCATTTT,CASSILGGNQPQHF
TRBJ2-7,few,NA,TRBV10-3,TGTGCCATCAGTGAGTCCGGTACCTACGAGCAGTACTTC,CAISESGTYEQYF
TRBJ1-1,NA,NA,TRBV7-3,TGTGCCAGCAGCTTAGAGGGCCTGAACACTGAAGCTTTCTTT,CASSLEGLNTEAFF
TRBJ2-3,once,NA,TRBV5-1,TGCGCCAGCAGCAACGACGGAACTAGCACAGATACGCAGTATTTT,CASSNDGTSTDTQYF
TRBJ2-7,NA,NA,TRBV4-3,TGCGCCAGCAGCCAAGGAACCGGCCGCCTCTACGAGCAGTACTTC,CASSQGTGRLYEQYF
TRBJ2-5,NA,NA,TRBV7-8,TGTGCCAGCAGCCCCCCGACAGGTTCCCCGGGGACCCAGTACTTC,CASSPPTGSPGTQYF
TRBJ2-1,NA,NA,TRBV27,TGTGCCAGCAGTTCACTTACCGGCGTCCACAATGAGCAGTTCTTC,CASSSLTGVHNEQFF
TRBJ1-1,NA,TRBD1,TRBV30,TGTGCCTGCCAGGGGGGGACTGAAGCTTTCTTT,CACQGGTEAFF
TRBJ1-2,NA,TRBD1,TRBV10-3,TGTGCCATCAGTGAGGCCCCGGGACAGGGAGACTATGGCTACACCTTC,CAISEAPGQGDYGYTF
TRBJ2-7,NA,NA,TRBV29-1,TGCAGCGTTCTCGACGGCTACGAGCAGTACTTC,CSVLDGYEQYF
TRBJ2-7,NA,NA,TRBV9,TGTGCCAGCAGCGTAGAGTGGGGAATCCCCTACGAGCAGTACTTC,CASSVEWGIPYEQYF
TRBJ1-1,NA,NA,TRBV19,TGTGCCAGTAGTATAGAGGGGGGCACTGAAGCTTTCTTT,CASSIEGGTEAFF
TRBJ2-7,NA,NA,TRBV10-1,TGCGCCAGCAGTGAGGGTAGCGGCCCCTACGAGCAGTACTTC,CASSEGSGPYEQYF
TRBJ1-4,once,NA,TRBV30,TGTGCCTGGAGTGGTACAGGGTTTAGTCTGTTTTTT,CAWSGTGFSLFF
TRBJ2-2,NA,NA,TRBV20-1,TGCAGTGCTCGCATGACCGGGGAGCTGTTTTTT,CSARMTGELFF
TRBJ1-6,NA,TRBD1,TRBV7-9,TGTGCCAGCAGCCCAGGGGGCGATGGTTCACCCCTCCACTTT,CASSPGGDGSPLHF
TRBJ2-3,NA,TRBD2,TRBV29-1,TGCAGCGTTGAAGTATACGCGGGGGGAGATACGCAGTATTTT,CSVEVYAGGDTQYF
TRBJ2-1,NA,NA,TRBV15,TGTGCCACCAAATCCGCGATAGCCCCAAATGAGCAGTTCTTC,CATKSAIAPNEQFF
TRBJ2-2,NA,TRBD1,TRBV6-1,TGTGCCAGCAGACCCGACAGGGTACCCGGGGAGCTGTTTTTT,CASRPDRVPGELFF
TRBJ2-3,once,NA,TRBV29-1,TGCAGCGTTGAAGGGCAGGATCCCACAGATACGCAGTATTTT,CSVEGQDPTDTQYF
TRBJ1-1,few,NA,TRBV2,TGTGCCAGCAACGAGGCACCGCTATTTGAAGCTTTCTTT,CASNEAPLFEAFF
TRBJ2-5,NA,TRBD2,TRBV11-3,TGTGCCAGCAGCTTACGGGGGGGCGCCGAGGAGACCCAGTACTTC,CASSLRGGAEETQYF
TRBJ2-5,NA,NA,TRBV25-1,TGTGCCAGCAGTGAATACGAGGGGGGACTGGAAGAGACCCAGTACTTC,CASSEYEGGLEETQYF
TRBJ2-1,NA,NA,TRBV2,TGTGCCAGCAGCCTTGGGGCGGGGCATGAGCAGTTCTTC,CASSLGAGHEQFF
TRBJ2-7,medium-sized,TRBD2,TRBV27,TGTGCCAGCAGTTTATCCCGGGAGGGACTGTACGAGCAGTACTTC,CASSLSREGLYEQYF
TRBJ2-2,NA,TRBD1,TRBV19,TGTGCCAGTAAAGTGGACAGGGGCACCGGGGAGCTGTTTTTT,CASKVDRGTGELFF